This TCR beta chain was recovered during a study of blood T cell repertoires in COVID-19. About the research overall: COVID-19 samples, acute and convalescent, were from the United States, Italy and Spain. Nucleic acid was either cDNA or gDNA, and it came from T cells, B-cell-depleted T cells, or PBMCs.

Method: immunoSEQ multiplex PCR; TCRdb's copy keeps in-frame clones and lacks some. Of about 140,000 clones in the sample, over 80% were seen once. V lost 0 bases, J lost 6 bases, and 12 bases lay in between. CDR3 size: 14 residues. The germline gives CDR1 MNHEY, CDR2 SVGAGI. This TCR came from a woman between 45 and 65 years old with acute or convalescent COVID-19. Material: peripheral blood. V gene TRBV6-5 combines with J gene TRBJ2-7; tentatively, D is TRBD2 (6 bases). For the CDR3, the DNA is TGTGCCAGCAGTTACTCCGGGAGTCCTGGCGAGCAGTACTTC. Protein product: CASSYSGSPGEQYF.